Listed below are T cell receptor beta chains from one sample, sequenced in a study of tumor-infiltrating lymphocytes in primary liver carcinoma. One entry per CDR3 protein results from TCRdb running MiXCR on the multiplex PCR reads. The table lists hundreds of thousands of distinct CDR3 sequences, 50% to 75% of them singletons. Sequenced input: peripheral blood. These receptors came from a woman aged 30 to 39 with primary liver carcinoma and hepatitis B virus infection. The CDR3 runs from the conserved cysteine through the conserved F or W. Each record gives: V gene, clone size, D gene, J gene, CDR3 protein, CDR3 DNA. A D gene is named only where the DNA matches it firmly. Part of the rows lack a size; the others show once, few, many or a class for expanded clones.

TRBV11-2	.	TRBD2	TRBJ2-3	CASSLTSGRAAHRQYF	TGTGCCAGCAGCCTAACTAGCGGGAGGGCGGCACATAGGCAGTATTTT
TRBV5-1	.	TRBD1	TRBJ2-4	CASSTAGTGGGKNIQYF	TGCGCCAGCAGCACAGCCGGGACAGGGGGAGGCAAAAACATTCAGTACTTC
TRBV5-4	.	TRBD2	TRBJ2-7	CASSSGTSGTEQYF	TGTGCCAGCAGCTCCGGGACTAGCGGCACCGAGCAGTACTTC
TRBV11-3	.	TRBD2	TRBJ2-1	CASSLGSAGWGDERFF	TGTGCCAGCAGCCTAGGTTCAGCGGGATGGGGGGATGAGCGGTTCTTC
TRBV6-1	few	.	TRBJ2-7	CASRSRIGESYEQYF	TGTGCCAGCCGTAGTCGCATCGGGGAATCCTACGAGCAGTACTTC
TRBV29-1	many	TRBD1	TRBJ1-2	CSVTTGVGDYGYTF	TGCAGCGTAACAACAGGGGTGGGGGACTATGGCTACACCTTC
TRBV6-1	many	.	TRBJ2-2	CASRWGTGELFF	TGTGCCAGCCGCTGGGGTACCGGGGAGCTGTTTTTT
TRBV10-3	many	TRBD1	TRBJ1-5	CAISHTGADQPQHF	TGTGCCATCAGCCACACAGGGGCCGATCAGCCCCAGCATTTT
TRBV11-2	many	TRBD1	TRBJ2-7	CASSFGTGRSYEQYF	TGTGCCAGCAGCTTTGGGACAGGGCGTTCTTACGAGCAGTACTTC
TRBV28	few	TRBD1	TRBJ1-5	CASRGQSHQPQHF	TGTGCCAGCAGGGGACAGAGCCATCAGCCCCAGCATTTT
TRBV4-1	.	TRBD2	TRBJ2-3	CASSPERGGTNTQYF	TGCGCCAGCAGCCCAGAGCGGGGCGGCACAAATACGCAGTATTTT
TRBV11-2	.	TRBD1	TRBJ1-1	CASSLTHPGQGGTEAFF	TGTGCCAGCAGCCTCACCCACCCGGGACAGGGAGGAACTGAAGCTTTCTTT
TRBV6-2/TRBV6-3	.	.	TRBJ1-2	CSSSPDRKWMYGYTF	TGTTCCAGCAGCCCCGACAGGAAATGGATGTATGGCTACACCTTC
TRBV10-3	.	.	TRBJ1-1	CAISPQVANTEAFF	TGTGCCATCAGCCCACAGGTGGCGAACACTGAAGCTTTCTTT
TRBV12-5	.	.	TRBJ1-2	CASGPGTYANYGYTF	TGTGCTAGTGGTCCAGGGACCTACGCTAACTATGGCTACACCTTC
TRBV7-8	.	.	TRBJ1-2	CAGSLAPANYGYTF	TGTGCCGGCAGCTTAGCACCAGCTAACTATGGCTACACCTTC
TRBV4-3	.	.	TRBJ1-1	CASSHSQNTEAFF	TGCGCCAGCAGTCATAGTCAGAACACTGAAGCTTTCTTT
TRBV29-1	.	.	TRBJ1-2	CSAAQAWESYGYTF	TGCAGCGCCGCGCAGGCGTGGGAGAGCTATGGTTACACCTTC
TRBV4-1	.	.	TRBJ2-7	CASSQDNLNYEQYF	TGCGCCAGCAGCCAAGATAACCTGAACTACGAGCAGTACTTC
TRBV6-2/TRBV6-3	.	TRBD1	TRBJ1-5	CASSRDSLLNQPQHF	TGTGCCAGCAGCCGGGACAGCCTCCTCAATCAGCCCCAGCATTTT
TRBV4-1	once	TRBD2	TRBJ2-2	CPSSPTPGASGVTGELFF	TGCCCCAGCAGCCCAACCCCTGGGGCTAGCGGGGTTACCGGGGAGCTGTTTTTT
TRBV4-1	many	.	TRBJ2-5	CASSPGSQETQYF	TGCGCCAGCAGCCCAGGGTCCCAAGAGACCCAGTACTTC
TRBV7-8	few	.	TRBJ2-1	CASSSYDSFSYNEQFF	TGTGCCAGCAGCTCCTATGACAGTTTCTCCTACAATGAGCAGTTCTTC
TRBV11-2	.	.	TRBJ2-7	CTSSYREQGYEQYF	TGTACCAGCAGCTATCGGGAGCAGGGCTATGAGCAGTACTTC